The 16 T cell receptor beta chains below all came from one sample that was sequenced in a study of T-cell reconstitution after alpha-beta-depleted transplantation in children. The library targeted TCRbeta and was prepared with unique molecular identifiers. TCRdb redid the calling of the PCR reads with MiXCR, one entry per CDR3 protein. The table has a few hundred thousand distinct CDR3 sequences, about a sixth seen once. This material consisted of PBMCs from the stem cell graft donor, taken from the stem cell graft. Receptors were obtained from a human donor who donated a stem cell graft to a child with acute lymphoblastic leukemia.

Only a few counts were recorded for this clonotype. V is TRBV5-5 and J is TRBJ2-1; 9 bases align to TRBD1. V was clipped by 3 bases and J by 8 bases; unmatched bases: 9. This CDR3 contains 15 residues. Germline CDR1 reads SGHKS; CDR2 reads YYEKEE (reference sequence). The CDR3 protein is CASSSPGQGLDEQFF. The CDR3 DNA reads TGTGCCAGCAGCTCGCCGGGACAGGGCCTGGATGAGCAGTTCTTC.

This clonotype was recorded a few times. This chain joins TRBV4-2 and TRBJ2-5; no definite D call. Trimming left V 0 bases short and J 13 bases short, with 15 bases between. CDR1 is LGHNA and CDR2 is YNFKEQ in the germline V gene. The CDR3 totals 13 residues. CDR3 bases: TGTGCCAGCAGCCAAGATCGGAGCCGCCGTGTGTACTTC. Translated: CASSQDRSRRVYF.

The chain recombines TRBV7-6 with TRBJ1-5; the match to TRBD1 covers 11 bases. The V and J ends lost 5 bases and 7 bases, in that order; junction bases with no gene match: 10. Per the germline V gene, CDR1 is SGHVS and CDR2 is FNYEAQ. The CDR3 totals 16 residues. The CDR3 sequence is CASSLLDRGLHQPQHF. The CDR3 DNA reads as TGTGCCAGCAGCCTCTTGGACAGGGGGCTTCACCAGCCCCAGCATTTT.

This chain uses TRBV29-1 with TRBJ2-1; weak D call: TRBD1 (7 bases). CDR3 length: 13 amino acids. In germline, CDR1 is SQVTM, CDR2 ANQGSEA. The V end lost 7 bases, the J end lost 6 bases, and 16 bases lay between the germline ends. CDR3 loop: CSAATGRSNEQFF. CDR3 coding DNA: TGCAGCGCCGCGACAGGGAGGAGCAATGAGCAGTTCTTC.

The chain joins TRBV29-1 to TRBJ2-5; 9 positions match TRBD2. With 6 bases clipped from V and 4 bases from J, the junction kept 6 bases outside the gene matches. The CDR3 extends over 13 amino acids. The germline V gene has CDR1 SQVTM and CDR2 ANQGSEA. The CDR3, as DNA: TGCAGCGTAGGGACTAGCTGGAGAGAGACCCAGTACTTC. As protein: CSVGTSWRETQYF.

The chain links TRBV6-2 or TRBV6-3 to TRBJ1-3, with a possible D match to TRBD1 (5 bases). Germline CDR1 and CDR2: MNHEY and SVGEGT. CDR3 size: 15 residues. V was shortened by 2 bases and J by 0 bases, with 8 bases between the two germline ends. The CDR3 region has the DNA TGTGCCAGCAGTTACATCGGGGGCTCTGGAAACACCATATATTTT. This translates into CASSYIGGSGNTIYF.

This chain links TRBV20-1 with TRBJ1-2; 8 nucleotides align to TRBD1. The CDR3 covers 11 residues. The germline gives CDR1 DFQATT, CDR2 SNEGSKA (reference sequence). With V trimmed by 6 bases and J by 7 bases, 4 bases remained unmatched. The CDR3 sequence is CSAPQGGGYTF. CDR3 DNA: TGCAGTGCCCCACAGGGGGGTGGCTACACCTTC.

This clonotype was detected many times. V and J are TRBV12-3 or TRBV12-4 and TRBJ2-7; D gene ambiguous. This CDR3 has 12 amino acids. Between the trimmed V and J ends, which lost 6 bases and 3 bases, there was a span of 9 bases. CDR3 in DNA: TGTGCCAGCAGCTTACTTGGCTACGAGCAGTACTTC. Protein: CASSLLGYEQYF.

This clonotype turned up a few times. The chain is built from TRBV7-9 and TRBJ2-1; D is unclear. Germline CDR1 SEHNR, CDR2 FQNEAQ (reference sequence). Trimming left V 5 bases short and J 2 bases short, with 16 bases between. The length of the CDR3 is 16 residues. The CDR3 region has the DNA TGTGCCAGCAGCGCACCACAATTACAACCCTACAATGAGCAGTTCTTC. Translating gives CASSAPQLQPYNEQFF.

Only a few counts were recorded for this clonotype. The chain combines TRBV7-9 with TRBJ1-1; no clear D. CDR3 size: 13 residues. Germline V gives CDR1 SEHNR, CDR2 FQNEAQ (reference sequence). V was pared by 6 bases and J by 1 base, with 9 bases between. CDR3 residues: CASRPTENTEAFF. The CDR3 coding sequence is TGTGCCAGCAGGCCAACAGAGAACACTGAAGCTTTCTTT.

J is TRBJ1-1 and V is TRBV12-3 or TRBV12-4; D is uncertain. This CDR3 contains 14 residues. Trimming removed 8 bases at V and 3 bases at J, with 16 bases between. The CDR3 DNA sequence: TGTGCCAGCGGACGCCGAGCTGGGGACACTGAAGCTTTCTTT. It is translated as CASGRRAGDTEAFF.

V and J are TRBV20-1 and TRBJ2-1; TRBD2 matches 11 bases. The CDR3 extends over 13 amino acids. J gave up 5 bases and V 5 bases, and 2 bases lay outside the gene matches. Germline V gene data show CDR1 as DFQATT and CDR2 as SNEGSKA (reference sequence). CDR3 residues: CSAPLAGDNEQFF. The DNA for the CDR3 is TGCAGTGCTCCACTAGCGGGAGACAATGAGCAGTTCTTC.

This clonotype was picked up a small number of times. The V gene is TRBV5-4, the J gene TRBJ2-1; D may be TRBD2 (5 bases). The CDR3 covers 14 residues. CDR1 and CDR2 from the germline V gene are SGHNT and YYREEE (reference sequence). V gave up 3 bases and J gave up 8 bases, with 15 bases separating them. CDR3 bases: TGTGCCAGCAGCTCTGGACTCAAACCCCATGAGCAGTTCTTC. Translating gives CASSSGLKPHEQFF.

The chain carries TRBV5-1 and TRBJ1-2; TRBD1 agrees at 9 bases. The CDR3 sequence is 15 residues long. Germline CDR1 is SGHRS and CDR2 is YFSETQ. The J segment lost 4 bases and the V segment lost 5 bases, leaving 9 bases of the junction unmatched. The CDR3 coding sequence is TGCGCCAGCAGTGAAACAGGGGGCGCGGGCTATGGCTACACCTTC. Translating it yields CASSETGGAGYGYTF.

This chain joins TRBV18 and TRBJ2-5; 10 bases are a match to TRBD1. This CDR3 has 16 amino acids. Germline V gene data show CDR1 as KGHSH and CDR2 as LQKENI. Trimming took 3 bases from V and 1 from J; bases not matched to a gene: 5. The CDR3 is CASSPRRDRGQETQYF. The CDR3 nucleotides are TGTGCCAGCTCACCGCGAAGGGACAGGGGCCAAGAGACCCAGTACTTC.

CDR3: CASSLATRRDREFLAKNIQYF. The CDR3 DNA reads as TGCGCCAGCAGCTTGGCTACCCGGCGGGACAGGGAGTTTTTGGCCAAAAACATTCAGTACTTC. The chain uses TRBV5-1 and TRBJ2-4, with 9 bases lining up with TRBD1. The junction had 17 bases not matched to a gene; V was cut back by 0 bases and J by 1 base. CDR1 SGHRS and CDR2 YFSETQ come from the germline V gene. The CDR3 covers 21 residues.